This T cell receptor (beta chain) was sequenced during a study of T cell responses to AZD1222 COVID-19 vaccine. V shed 3 bases and J 0 bases; nucleotides not matched to a gene: 5. The germline gives CDR1 SGHRS, CDR2 YFSETQ. The CDR3 contains 15 residues. Clones were sequenced by immunoSEQ multiplex PCR, and TCRdb holds only the in-frame ones, with some missing. Of 120,000 or so clones listed, around 93% are singletons. V and J are TRBV5-1 and TRBJ1-1; 7 nucleotides align to TRBD1. The source of this sequence is an adult in good health. Sequenced here: peripheral blood, sampled on day 0 of AZD1222 vaccination. The CDR3 DNA follows: TGCGCCAGCAGCTGGAGGGACAGTGTGAACACTGAAGCTTTCTTT. It translates to CASSWRDSVNTEAFF.